This TCR beta chain was found in a study of monozygotic twins with inflammatory bowel disease. The team made cDNA by running eight separate reactions for each sample. One entry per CDR3 protein, without DNA, is what TCRdb gives after re-calling the 5' RACE reads. The sample data list just over 300,000 distinct CDR3 sequences. The source material was blood. This clonotype originated in a human donor with ulcerative colitis or Crohn's disease, or a healthy co-twin of an affected twin (not recorded which).

The CDR3 reads CASSQDRGRHNEQFF. The chain carries TRBV7-2 and TRBJ2-1; the TCRdb call, TRBD1, lacks DNA for checking. This CDR3 comprises 15 residues. CDR1 is SGHTA and CDR2 is FQGNSA in the germline V gene.